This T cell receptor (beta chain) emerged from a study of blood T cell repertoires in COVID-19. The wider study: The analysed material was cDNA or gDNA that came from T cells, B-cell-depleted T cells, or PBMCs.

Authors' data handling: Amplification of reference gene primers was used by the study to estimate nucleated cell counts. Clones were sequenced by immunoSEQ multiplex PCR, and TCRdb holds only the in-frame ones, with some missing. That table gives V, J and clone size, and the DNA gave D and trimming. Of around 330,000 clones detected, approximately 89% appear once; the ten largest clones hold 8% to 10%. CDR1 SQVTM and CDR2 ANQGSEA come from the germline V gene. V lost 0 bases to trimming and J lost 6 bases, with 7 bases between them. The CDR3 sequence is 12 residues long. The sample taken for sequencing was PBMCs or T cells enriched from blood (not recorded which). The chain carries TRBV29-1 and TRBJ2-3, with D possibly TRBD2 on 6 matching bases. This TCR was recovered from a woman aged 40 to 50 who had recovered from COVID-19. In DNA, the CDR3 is TGCAGCGTTGAAGATCGGGGGGATACGCAGTATTTT. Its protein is CSVEDRGDTQYF.